Detailed here is one T cell receptor beta chain. Being one base from a much bigger clone, this may be a read error. The germline V gene has CDR1 SEHNR and CDR2 FQNEAQ (reference sequence). This CDR3 spans 11 amino acids. One entry per CDR3 protein results from TCRdb running MiXCR on the 5' RACE reads. The data hold 700,000 or so distinct CDR3 sequences, with about 20% observed a single time. This sample was included in a study of identical twins. Separately, the same data were catalogued under a study of T cells expressing NK-cell markers.

The sequenced sample consisted of PBMCs. This clonotype was sampled from a woman younger than 35 in good health. J is TRBJ2-1 and V is TRBV7-9; D possibly corresponds to TRBD2 (6 bases). CDR3 protein: CDSGGSGEQFF. The CDR3 nucleotides read TGTGACAGCGGAGGGTCGGGCGAGCAGTTCTTC.